The next 12 T cell receptor beta chains were all read from a single sample in a study of OX40 agonist ivuxolimab in advanced cancers. Sequencing used immunoSEQ multiplex PCR; TCRdb keeps in-frame clones, though not all of them. The table includes 65,000 to 90,000 clones, roughly 90% detected once. The material was CD4+ or CD8+ T cells sorted from blood, obtained in a trial of the OX40 agonist ivuxolimab. All receptors derive from an adult with an advanced solid tumor such as melanoma, head and neck, liver or kidney cancer.

The rearrangement links TRBV27 to TRBJ2-6; D ambiguous. The germline V gene encodes CDR1 MNHEY and CDR2 SMNVEV (reference sequence). Trimming cost V 7 bases and J 1 base, with 8 bases left between them. The CDR3 consists of 14 residues. In DNA form, the CDR3 reads TGTGCCAGCACTCGGTTGTCTGGGGCCAACGTCCTGACTTTC. It is translated as CASTRLSGANVLTF.

The chain employs TRBV6-1 and TRBJ2-6; D unclear. CDR3 length equals 16 residues. Germline V gives CDR1 MNHNS, CDR2 SASEGT. The V and J ends lost 4 bases and 0 bases respectively, with 10 bases between them. CDR3 DNA sequence: TGTGCCAGCAGTGTCTTTATGAACTCTGGGGCCAACGTCCTGACTTTC. This gives the protein CASSVFMNSGANVLTF.

This clone was observed once. The chain employs TRBV7-2 and TRBJ1-6, with unresolved D. In germline, CDR1 is SGHTA, CDR2 FQGNSA. The length of the CDR3 is 12 residues. V lost 1 base, J lost 15 bases, and 10 bases lay in between. Here the CDR3 DNA reads TGTGCCAGCAGCTTAGTCTATAAAGGCCTCCACTTT. Its translation is CASSLVYKGLHF.

This clone was observed a few times. This chain uses TRBV28 with TRBJ1-2; a possible D gene is TRBD1 (5 bases). The germline V gene encodes CDR1 MDHEN and CDR2 SYDVKM. The CDR3 has 15 amino acids. V was clipped by 6 bases and J by 6 bases, with 20 bases between them. This chain's CDR3 is CASSRGTASKDGYTF. Here the CDR3 DNA reads TGTGCCAGCAGCAGAGGGACGGCCAGTAAGGATGGCTACACCTTC.

The V and J genes are TRBV6-4 and TRBJ2-3; 10 nucleotides align to TRBD2. Germline V gene lookup returns CDR1 MRHNA and CDR2 SNTAGT. This CDR3 comprises 14 residues. J was trimmed by 7 bases and V by 1 base; bases with no gene match: 2. This chain's CDR3 is CASSDLAGGYTQYF. Written as DNA, the CDR3 is TGTGCCAGCAGTGACTTAGCGGGAGGATATACGCAGTATTTT.

V gene TRBV6-5 combines with J gene TRBJ2-5; the D is unclear. There are 12 residues in the CDR3. Trimming stripped 11 bases from V and 1 base from J, with 11 bases between. From germline, CDR1 is MNHEY and CDR2 SVGAGI. DNA for the CDR3: TGTGCCTGCGACTCGAGCCAAGAGACCCAGTACTTC. Translating it yields CACDSSQETQYF.

V and J are TRBV6-1 and TRBJ1-3; no clear D gene. V gave up 5 bases and J gave up 1 base, with 9 bases separating them. The CDR3 totals 14 residues. CDR1 MNHNS and CDR2 SASEGT come from the germline V gene. As DNA, the CDR3 is TGTGCCAGCAGTACTCAAACATCTGGAAACACCATATATTTT. It encodes CASSTQTSGNTIYF.

This chain joins TRBV7-2 and TRBJ2-7; 12 bases map to TRBD1. Germline loops: CDR1 SGHTA, CDR2 FQGNSA. The CDR3 runs to 15 residues. V gave up 1 base and J gave up 6 bases; unmatched junction bases: 4. CDR3 in amino acids: CASSLEGTGGGEQYF. Written as DNA, the CDR3 is TGTGCCAGCAGCTTAGAGGGGACAGGGGGCGGCGAGCAGTACTTC.

The chain joins TRBV7-2 to TRBJ2-1; weak D call: TRBD2 (7 bases). V shed 3 bases and J shed 4 bases, with 16 bases lying between them. The germline gives CDR1 SGHTA, CDR2 FQGNSA. The CDR3 runs 16 residues. For the CDR3, the DNA is TGTGCCAGCAGCTTGGACCAGGGGCGGGGGTACAATGAGCAGTTCTTC. Translating gives CASSLDQGRGYNEQFF.

The V gene is TRBV5-1, the J gene TRBJ2-5; TRBD2 aligns across 9 bases. The CDR3 is 14 amino acids. V dropped 4 bases and J dropped 3; count of bases not matched to a gene: 4. The germline V gene has CDR1 SGHRS and CDR2 YFSETQ. In nucleotides, the CDR3 is TGCGCCAGCAGCAGCGGGGGGAGCGAAGAGACCCAGTACTTC. Protein sequence: CASSSGGSEETQYF. Complete variable domain (other parts from reference TRBV5-1 and TRBJ2-5): KAGVTQTPRYLIKTRGQQVTLSCSPISGHRSVSWYQQTPGQGLQFLFEYFSETQRNKGNFPGRFSGRQFSNSRSEMNVSTLELGDSALYLCASSSGGSEETQYFGPGTRLLVL.

The gene calls are TRBV7-3 and TRBJ2-1; either TRBD1 or TRBD2 may supply D (5 bases each). The V and J ends lost 3 bases and 4 bases respectively, with 13 bases between them. CDR3 length equals 15 residues. Germline loops: CDR1 SGHTA, CDR2 FQGTGA. This chain's CDR3 is CASSFRHGAYNEQFF. CDR3 nucleotide sequence: TGTGCCAGCAGCTTTAGGCACGGGGCTTACAATGAGCAGTTCTTC.

V usage is TRBV5-1 and J usage is TRBJ2-2; D may be TRBD2 (6 bases). Germline-derived CDR1 and CDR2 are SGHRS and YFSETQ. The V end lost 0 bases, the J end lost 0 bases, and 6 bases lay between the germline ends. The CDR3 runs to 15 residues. CDR3 sequence (DNA): TGCGCCAGCAGCTTGGTAGCGGCGAACACCGGGGAGCTGTTTTTT. Translating it yields CASSLVAANTGELFF.